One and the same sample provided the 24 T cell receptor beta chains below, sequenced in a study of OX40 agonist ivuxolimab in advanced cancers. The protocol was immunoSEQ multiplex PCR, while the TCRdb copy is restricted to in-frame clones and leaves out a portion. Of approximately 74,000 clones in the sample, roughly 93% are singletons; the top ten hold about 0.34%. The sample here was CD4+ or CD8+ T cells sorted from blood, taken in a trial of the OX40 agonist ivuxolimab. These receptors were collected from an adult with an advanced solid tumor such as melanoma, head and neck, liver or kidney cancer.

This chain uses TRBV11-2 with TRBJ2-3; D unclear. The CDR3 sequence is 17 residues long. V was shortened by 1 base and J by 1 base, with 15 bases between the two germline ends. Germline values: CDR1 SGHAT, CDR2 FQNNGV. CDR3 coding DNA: TGTGCCAGCAGCTTAGTCGGCTCTTTCGAGGGCACAGATACGCAGTATTTT. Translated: CASSLVGSFEGTDTQYF.

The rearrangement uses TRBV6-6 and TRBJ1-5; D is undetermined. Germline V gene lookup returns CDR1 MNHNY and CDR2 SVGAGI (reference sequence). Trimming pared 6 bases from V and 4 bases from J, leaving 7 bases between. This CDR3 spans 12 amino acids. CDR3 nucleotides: TGTGCCAGCAGGACTTATAATCAGCCCCAGCATTTT. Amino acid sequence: CASRTYNQPQHF.

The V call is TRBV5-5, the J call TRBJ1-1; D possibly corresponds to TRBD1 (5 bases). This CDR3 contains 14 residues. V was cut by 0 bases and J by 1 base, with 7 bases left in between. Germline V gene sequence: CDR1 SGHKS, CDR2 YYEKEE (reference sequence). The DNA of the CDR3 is TGTGCCAGCAGCTTGGTGGGACCGAACACTGAAGCTTTCTTT. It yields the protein CASSLVGPNTEAFF.

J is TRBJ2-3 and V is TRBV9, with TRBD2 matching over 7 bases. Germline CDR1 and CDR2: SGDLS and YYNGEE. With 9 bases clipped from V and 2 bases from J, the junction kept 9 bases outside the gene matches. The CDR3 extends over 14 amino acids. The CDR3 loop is CANRGDSHTDTQYF. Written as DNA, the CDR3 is TGTGCCAACCGGGGGGACTCCCACACAGATACGCAGTATTTT.

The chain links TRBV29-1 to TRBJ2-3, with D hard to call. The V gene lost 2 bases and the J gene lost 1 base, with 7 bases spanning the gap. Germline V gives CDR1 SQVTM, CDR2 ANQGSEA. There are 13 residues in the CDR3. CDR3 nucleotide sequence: TGCAGCGTTGAATATCAGGGCACAGATACGCAGTATTTT. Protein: CSVEYQGTDTQYF.

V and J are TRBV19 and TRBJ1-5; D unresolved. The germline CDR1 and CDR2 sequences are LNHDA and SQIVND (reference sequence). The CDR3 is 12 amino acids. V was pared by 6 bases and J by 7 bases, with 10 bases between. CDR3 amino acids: CASRGREQPQHF. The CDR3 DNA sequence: TGTGCCAGTAGGGGTAGGGAACAGCCCCAGCATTTT.

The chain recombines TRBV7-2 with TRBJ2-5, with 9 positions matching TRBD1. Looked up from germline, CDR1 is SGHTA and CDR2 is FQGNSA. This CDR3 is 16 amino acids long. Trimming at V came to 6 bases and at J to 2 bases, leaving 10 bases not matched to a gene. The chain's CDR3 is CASRSTGGSLQETQYF. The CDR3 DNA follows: TGTGCCAGCAGATCCACAGGGGGCAGTCTGCAAGAGACCCAGTACTTC. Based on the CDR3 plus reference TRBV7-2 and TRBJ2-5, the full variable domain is GAGVSQSPSNKVTEKGKDVELRCDPISGHTALYWYRQSLGQGLEFLIYFQGNSAPDKSGLPSDRFSAERTGGSVSTLTIQRTQQEDSAVYLCASRSTGGSLQETQYFGPGTRLLVL.

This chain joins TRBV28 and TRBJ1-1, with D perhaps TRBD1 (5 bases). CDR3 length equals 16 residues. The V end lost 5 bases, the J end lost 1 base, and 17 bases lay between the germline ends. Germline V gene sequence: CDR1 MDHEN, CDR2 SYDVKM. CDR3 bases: TGTGCCAGCAGTCCGCCGCCGGGACGGGGGAACACTGAAGCTTTCTTT. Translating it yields CASSPPPGRGNTEAFF.

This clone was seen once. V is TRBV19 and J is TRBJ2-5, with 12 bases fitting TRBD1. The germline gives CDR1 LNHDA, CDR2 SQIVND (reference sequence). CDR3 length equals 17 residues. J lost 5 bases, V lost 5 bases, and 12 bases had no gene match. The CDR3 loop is CASSVTLGTGGRETQYF. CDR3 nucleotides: TGTGCCAGTAGTGTGACCCTCGGGACAGGGGGCCGGGAGACCCAGTACTTC.

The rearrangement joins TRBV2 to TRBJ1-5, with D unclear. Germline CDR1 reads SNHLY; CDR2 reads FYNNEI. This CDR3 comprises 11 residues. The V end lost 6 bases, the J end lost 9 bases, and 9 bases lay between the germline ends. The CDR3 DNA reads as TGTGCCAGCAGGGGAAACGCGCCCCAGCATTTT. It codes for CASRGNAPQHF.

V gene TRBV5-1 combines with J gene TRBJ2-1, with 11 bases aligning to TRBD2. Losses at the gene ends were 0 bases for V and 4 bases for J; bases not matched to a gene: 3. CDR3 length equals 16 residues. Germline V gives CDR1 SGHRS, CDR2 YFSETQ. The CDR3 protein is CASSLVLAGGYNEQFF. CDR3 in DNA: TGCGCCAGCAGCTTGGTCCTAGCGGGGGGTTACAATGAGCAGTTCTTC.

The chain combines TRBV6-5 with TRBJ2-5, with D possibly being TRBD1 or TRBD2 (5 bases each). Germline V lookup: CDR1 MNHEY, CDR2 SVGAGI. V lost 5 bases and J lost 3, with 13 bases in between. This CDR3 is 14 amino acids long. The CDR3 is CASSTPGTKETQYF. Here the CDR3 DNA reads TGTGCCAGCAGTACCCCCGGGACGAAAGAGACCCAGTACTTC.

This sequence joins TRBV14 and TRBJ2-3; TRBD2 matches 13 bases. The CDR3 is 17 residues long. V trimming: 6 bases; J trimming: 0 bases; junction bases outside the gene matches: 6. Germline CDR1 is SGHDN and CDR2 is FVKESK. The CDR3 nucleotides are TGTGCCAGCAGACGGACTAGCGGGGGCACTAGCACAGATACGCAGTATTTT. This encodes CASRRTSGGTSTDTQYF.

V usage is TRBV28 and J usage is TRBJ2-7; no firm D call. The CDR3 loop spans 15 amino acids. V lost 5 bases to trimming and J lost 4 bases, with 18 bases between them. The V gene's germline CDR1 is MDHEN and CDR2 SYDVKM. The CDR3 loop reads CASSRVDGREYEQYF. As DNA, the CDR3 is TGTGCCAGCAGTAGGGTAGACGGGCGCGAATACGAGCAGTACTTC.

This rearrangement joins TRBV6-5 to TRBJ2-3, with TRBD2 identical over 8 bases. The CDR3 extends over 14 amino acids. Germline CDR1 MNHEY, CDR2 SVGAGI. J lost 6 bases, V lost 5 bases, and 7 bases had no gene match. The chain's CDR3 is CASSLSGGSDTQYF. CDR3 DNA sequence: TGTGCCAGCAGTCTATCGGGGGGGAGCGATACGCAGTATTTT.

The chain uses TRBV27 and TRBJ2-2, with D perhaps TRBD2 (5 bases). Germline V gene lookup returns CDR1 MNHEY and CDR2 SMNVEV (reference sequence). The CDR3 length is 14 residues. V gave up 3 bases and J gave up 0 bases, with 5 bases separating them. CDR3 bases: TGTGCCAGCAGTTTGACTACGAACACCGGGGAGCTGTTTTTT. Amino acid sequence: CASSLTTNTGELFF.

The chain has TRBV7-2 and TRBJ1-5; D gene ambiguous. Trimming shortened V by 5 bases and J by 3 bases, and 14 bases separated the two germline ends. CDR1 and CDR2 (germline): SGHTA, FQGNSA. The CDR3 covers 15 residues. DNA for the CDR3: TGTGCCAGCAGCCAAGATAGGCTTCCCAATCAGCCCCAGCATTTT. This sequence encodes CASSQDRLPNQPQHF.

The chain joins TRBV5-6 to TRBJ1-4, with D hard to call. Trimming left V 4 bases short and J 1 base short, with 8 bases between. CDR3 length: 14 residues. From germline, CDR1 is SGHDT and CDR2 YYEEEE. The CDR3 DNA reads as TGTGCCAGCAGCCGCGGCGTAACTAATGAAAAACTGTTTTTT. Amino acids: CASSRGVTNEKLFF.

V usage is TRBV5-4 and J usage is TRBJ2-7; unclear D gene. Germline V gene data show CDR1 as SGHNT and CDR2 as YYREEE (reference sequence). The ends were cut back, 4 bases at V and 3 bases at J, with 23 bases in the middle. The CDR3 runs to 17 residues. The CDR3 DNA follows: TGTGCCAGCAGCCCCCGACCGTCGTCCAGCCCCCTCTACGAGCAGTACTTC. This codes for CASSPRPSSSPLYEQYF.

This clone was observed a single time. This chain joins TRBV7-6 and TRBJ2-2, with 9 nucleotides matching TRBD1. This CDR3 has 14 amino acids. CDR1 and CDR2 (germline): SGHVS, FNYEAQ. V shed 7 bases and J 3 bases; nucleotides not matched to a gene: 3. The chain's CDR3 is CASNDRGDTGELFF. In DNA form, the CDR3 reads TGTGCCAGCAATGACAGGGGGGACACCGGGGAGCTGTTTTTT.

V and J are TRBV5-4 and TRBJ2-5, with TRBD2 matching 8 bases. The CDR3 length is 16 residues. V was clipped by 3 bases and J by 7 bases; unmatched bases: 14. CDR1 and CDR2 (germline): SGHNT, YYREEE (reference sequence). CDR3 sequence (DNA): TGTGCCAGCAGCTCTCCGGGAGCGGGGGCCCCTGGGACCCAGTACTTC. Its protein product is CASSSPGAGAPGTQYF.

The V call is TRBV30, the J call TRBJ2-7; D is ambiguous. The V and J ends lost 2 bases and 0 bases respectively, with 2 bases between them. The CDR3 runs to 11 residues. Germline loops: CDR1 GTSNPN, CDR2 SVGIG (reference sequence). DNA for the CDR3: TGTGCCTGGAGTATCTCCTACGAGCAGTACTTC. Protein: CAWSISYEQYF. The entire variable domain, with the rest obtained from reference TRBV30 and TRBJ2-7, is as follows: SQTIHQWPATLVQPVGSPLSLECTVEGTSNPNLYWYRQAAGRGLQLLFYSVGIGQISSEVPQNLSASRPQDRQFILSSKKLLLSDSGFYLCAWSISYEQYFGPGTRLTVT.

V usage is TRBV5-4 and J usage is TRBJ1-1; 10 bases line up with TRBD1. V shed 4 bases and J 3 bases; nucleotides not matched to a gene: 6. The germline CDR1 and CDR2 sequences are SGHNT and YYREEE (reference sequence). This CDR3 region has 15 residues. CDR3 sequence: CASSQGQGVYTEAFF. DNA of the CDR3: TGTGCCAGCAGCCAAGGACAGGGGGTGTACACTGAAGCTTTCTTT.

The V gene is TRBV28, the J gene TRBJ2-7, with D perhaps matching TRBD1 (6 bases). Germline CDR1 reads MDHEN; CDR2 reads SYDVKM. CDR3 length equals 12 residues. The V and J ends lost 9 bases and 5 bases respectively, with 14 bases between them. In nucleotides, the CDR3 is TGTGCCAGAAATTACTGGGGGCACGAGCAGTACTTC. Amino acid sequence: CARNYWGHEQYF.